The 2 T cell receptor beta chains reported below all come from one sample, sequenced in a study of CXCR3-negative and CXCR3-positive naive CD8 T cells. The libraries of TRB cDNA were constructed through 5' RACE using UMI labels. One entry per CDR3 protein, without DNA, is what TCRdb gives after re-calling the 5' RACE reads. Across nearly 110,000 distinct CDR3 sequences, the top ten clones capture 0.35% to 0.4% of the sample. For these TCRs, the target antigens are not known. The study, taken as a whole, reports: Against CXCR3-negative naive cells, CXCR3-positive naive cells showed more hydrophobic TRB CDR3s.

The sequenced sample consisted of naive CXCR3+ CD8+ T cells from blood. Subset meaning: CD45RO-CCR7+CD27+CD95- naive CD8+ T cells expressing CXCR3 (TNR3+). All receptors come from a human donor in good health. Some clones in this sample may be carry-over from other donors' samples.

The chain employs TRBV29-1 and TRBJ1-2. Looked up from germline, CDR1 is SQVTM and CDR2 is ANQGSEA. CDR3 length equals 12 residues. CDR3: CSGGPSWNGYTF.

The chain recombines TRBV11-1 with TRBJ2-7; without DNA, the TCRdb call of TRBD2 cannot be checked. Germline values: CDR1 SGHAT, CDR2 FQDESV (reference sequence). The CDR3 is 13 amino acids. The CDR3 loop reads CASSLASGNEQYF. The full variable domain, completed using reference TRBV11-1 and TRBJ2-7, is EAEVAQSPRYKITEKSQAVAFWCDPISGHATLYWYRQILGQGPELLVQFQDESVVDDSQLPKDRFSAERLKGVDSTLKIQPAELGDSAMYLCASSLASGNEQYFGPGTRLTVT.